Below, 8 T cell receptor beta chains from the same sample are listed, as sequenced in a study of T cell repertoires in aging, cancer and after chemotherapy. Amplification of TCR beta used genomic DNA extracted from peripheral blood. Rearranged V-D-J TRB sequences were amplified with a mixed TRB-A/B primer pool. TCRdb called the multiplex PCR reads again in MiXCR, with one record for every CDR3 protein. The sample records roughly 9,100 distinct CDR3 sequences, about 30% being singletons. The sample comprised blood. The receptors here all came from a human donor in good health.

This clonotype was observed a handful of times. V and J are TRBV6-5 and TRBJ2-3; 8 bases align to TRBD2. With 5 bases clipped from V and 0 bases from J, the junction kept 10 bases outside the gene matches. The CDR3 is 17 amino acids. The germline gives CDR1 MNHEY, CDR2 SVGAGI. This chain's CDR3 is CASSPRGAGVSTDTQYF. As DNA, the CDR3 is TGTGCCAGCAGTCCCCGGGGAGCGGGGGTAAGCACAGATACGCAGTATTTT.

This clonotype was found a few times. The rearrangement links TRBV19 to TRBJ2-2; 7 nucleotides line up with TRBD2. In germline, CDR1 is LNHDA, CDR2 SQIVND (reference sequence). With 6 bases clipped from V and 7 bases from J, the junction kept 20 bases outside the gene matches. There are 18 residues in the CDR3. This chain's CDR3 is CASSRSRPSGASGGELFF. For the CDR3, the DNA is TGTGCCAGTAGCCGTTCCCGGCCTAGCGGAGCTAGTGGCGGGGAGCTGTTTTTT. The full variable domain, completed using reference TRBV19 and TRBJ2-2, is DGGITQSPKYLFRKEGQNVTLSCEQNLNHDAMYWYRQDPGQGLRLIYYSQIVNDFQKGDIAEGYSVSREKKESFPLTVTSAQKNPTAFYLCASSRSRPSGASGGELFFGEGSRLTVL.

To note about this clonotype: This sequence may be a read error, since a much larger clone differs from it by one base. The chain joins TRBV11-3 to TRBJ1-6; D gene uncertain. The CDR3 consists of 14 residues. Germline V gene lookup returns CDR1 SGHNT and CDR2 YENEEA. V was cut by 3 bases and J by 11 bases, with 14 bases left in between. The DNA for the CDR3 is TGTGCCAGCAGCTTGACCAGGCGGGAACCACCCCTCCACTTT. As protein: CASSLTRREPPLHF.

This clonotype is labeled as medium-sized. The J gene is TRBJ2-3, the V gene TRBV19; tentatively, D is TRBD1 (6 bases). Germline CDR1 LNHDA, CDR2 SQIVND (reference sequence). With 5 bases removed from V and 1 base from J, the gap between germline ends came to 13 bases. This CDR3 region has 15 residues. The chain's CDR3 is CASSQQGSGTDTQYF. The CDR3, as DNA: TGTGCCAGTAGTCAACAGGGATCTGGCACAGATACGCAGTATTTT.

The rearrangement joins TRBV6-5 to TRBJ2-1; perhaps TRBD2 as D (7 bases). Deletions cut 6 bases from V and 7 bases from J, with 13 bases between. The CDR3 totals 13 residues. Germline values: CDR1 MNHEY, CDR2 SVGAGI. CDR3 DNA: TGTGCCAGCAGCCGGGGGGCCGTAAATGAGCAGTTCTTC. It translates to CASSRGAVNEQFF.

The genes are TRBV30 and TRBJ1-6, with 9 bases matching TRBD1. This CDR3 is built from 15 residues. Per the germline V gene, CDR1 is GTSNPN and CDR2 is SVGIG (reference sequence). V was clipped by 1 base and J by 7 bases; unmatched bases: 5. The CDR3: CAWSAGTGKNSPLHF. The CDR3, as DNA: TGTGCCTGGAGTGCAGGGACAGGGAAGAATTCACCCCTCCACTTT.

This clonotype was observed a few times. The rearrangement joins TRBV7-6 to TRBJ1-3; weak D call: TRBD1 (5 bases). Germline assignment: CDR1 SGHVS and CDR2 FNYEAQ. Trimming stripped 5 bases from V and 4 bases from J, with 15 bases between. The CDR3 extends over 15 amino acids. For the CDR3, the DNA is TGTGCCAGCAGCCTCATAGGGGCAGGGGGAAACACCATATATTTT. It specifies CASSLIGAGGNTIYF.

The gene calls are TRBV6-1 and TRBJ1-1, with D unclear. The CDR3 length is 14 residues. CDR1 MNHNS and CDR2 SASEGT come from the germline V gene. Trimming cost V 5 bases and J 6 bases, with 16 bases left between them. The CDR3, as DNA: TGTGCCAGCAGTTACCTCCGGGTTGGCGCTGAAGCTTTCTTT. Translated: CASSYLRVGAEAFF.